This T cell receptor (beta chain) was identified during a study of blood T cell repertoires in COVID-19. On the study more broadly: Nucleic acid was either cDNA or gDNA, and it came from T cells, B-cell-depleted T cells, or PBMCs.

In the original analysis: Amplification with reference gene primers provided the estimates of nucleated cell counts. Generated by immunoSEQ multiplex PCR, the TCRdb table keeps only in-frame clones and is missing some. The D gene and trimming were derived from the DNA, and the V and J assignments and clone size from that table. The table has fewer than 250,000 clones, roughly 84% seen once. After removal of 5 bases from V and 6 bases from J, the junction contained 10 bases not matched to a gene. Per germline, CDR1 SNHLY and CDR2 FYNNEI. CDR3 length: 15 amino acids. Individuals aged about 18 to 90 years were recruited from 24 US areas. Which cohort a participant joined came from the clinical history participants gave.

The genes are TRBV2 and TRBJ1-5, with 7 bases fitting TRBD1. The specimen was PBMCs or T cells enriched from blood (not recorded which). This sequence was found in a young woman who had been exposed to COVID-19. The CDR3 sequence is CASSPTGTPGQPQHF. For the CDR3, the DNA is TGTGCCAGCAGTCCGACAGGGACCCCAGGTCAGCCCCAGCATTTT.